Listed here is a single T cell receptor beta chain. Its binding antigen is unknown. Base qualities are not provided; no much larger clone lies one nucleotide away. The entry originates in a study of blood T cells in healthy people across ages (dated by TCRdb to between 2014 and 2017). About the investigation overall: Template switching captured roughly one uniquely barcoded TCR beta cDNA molecule per two T cells in model experiments. The study measured age-related changes in TCR beta repertoire diversity using deep sequencing normalized with unique cDNA molecular identifiers. Donors were grouped into four age groups: young (average roughly 16 years), middle-aged (around 39), aged (around 56) and long-lived (around 80). To avoid experimental bias, donors of different ages were randomly spread across the sequencing lanes. Using the same blood draw, the study looked at two additional independent replicas of 1 million unique cDNA reads for two donors, one aged 18 to 29 and the other aged 80 or older.

The protocol used for the library was 5' RACE. TCRdb records Illumina HiSeq 2500 as the sequencer. A second PCR of roughly 6 to 11 cycles was run with a J-beta primer mix and a sample-barcoded 5' primer. A unique molecular identifier was introduced onto each TCR beta cDNA molecule by a template-switch 5' adaptor carrying 12 random nucleotides. At least 3 million CDR3-containing paired-end reads were obtained from each sample. The Mint cDNA synthesis kit, primed by a TRBC-specific oligonucleotide, was used to synthesize first-strand cDNA from all RNA. Following uracil-DNA glycosylase treatment, a first 18-cycle PCR with universal primers M1SS and BC2_uni_R was performed on all cDNA. As for how the authors treated the data: Each sample was normalized by randomly selecting 1 million high-quality reads, each carrying a distinct molecular identifier. Instead of being binned into consensus sequences, reads that shared molecular identifiers were thrown out. MiTCR, set to a Q25 quality threshold and the strictest error-elimination algorithm, was used for CDR3 identification, clonotype clustering and error correction. A nonparametric unseen species model with Euler transformation was used to estimate a lower bound on total TCR beta diversity. TCRdb took the public reads, trimmed them with fastp at Q25, ran MiXCR for clone calling and kept in-frame beta chains. One record per CDR3 amino acid sequence lists the most common genes and DNA. The V and J calls were determined by TCRdb, not by the authors. This sample lists about 780,000 distinct CDR3 sequences; about 42% were detected once. The ten largest clones represent 15% to 20% of the sample.

Systemically healthy Caucasian individuals from Russia, around 39 in total and aged roughly 6 to 100 years, were included as donors. Approximately 10 milliliters of peripheral blood were collected from each donor into EDTA-treated Vacutainer tubes. Ficoll-Paque density-gradient centrifugation was used to isolate PBMCs, with at least 7 million per sample. Trizol reagent was used to extract total RNA from the PBMCs, yielding at least 6 micrograms per sample. For every donor, an aliquot of PBMCs went through flow cytometry to measure the percentages of naive CD45RAhigh/CD27high T cells. Overall study results and their limits: As age increased, observed TCR beta diversity per million T cells dropped in a roughly linear way, and a significant reduction was already evident by age about 36. A strong correlation was found between observed TCR beta diversity and the percentage of naive T cells measured by flow cytometry. Donor CMV infection status was unknown, potentially confounding age-related changes in expanded clonotypes. Compared with the aged group, more naive CD4+ T cells, fewer expanded clones and increased TCR diversity were shown by the long-lived group, suggesting age selection. Estimates of total diversity based on one million sequenced T cells were regarded as lower bounds and as underestimates. Bulk unsorted PBMC profiling prevented conclusive comparison of naive and antigen-experienced compartments.

This sequence was found in a man of 80 years or more in good health. Material for sequencing was blood.

The base sequence is TGTGCCAGCAGTTCCCAGACCTACGAGCAGTACTTC. It is translated as CASSSQTYEQYF. The V and J segments used are TRBV27 and TRBJ2-7, with the identity of the D gene unclear. From cysteine to phenylalanine, the CDR3 is 12 amino acids long. Of all the DNA, just the CDR3 is kept, 36 bases in frame from base 1. V lost 4 bases and J lost 2 bases; the stretch between them is 6 bases long. CDR1 MNHEY and CDR2 SMNVEV were looked up in the germline V gene (reference sequence).